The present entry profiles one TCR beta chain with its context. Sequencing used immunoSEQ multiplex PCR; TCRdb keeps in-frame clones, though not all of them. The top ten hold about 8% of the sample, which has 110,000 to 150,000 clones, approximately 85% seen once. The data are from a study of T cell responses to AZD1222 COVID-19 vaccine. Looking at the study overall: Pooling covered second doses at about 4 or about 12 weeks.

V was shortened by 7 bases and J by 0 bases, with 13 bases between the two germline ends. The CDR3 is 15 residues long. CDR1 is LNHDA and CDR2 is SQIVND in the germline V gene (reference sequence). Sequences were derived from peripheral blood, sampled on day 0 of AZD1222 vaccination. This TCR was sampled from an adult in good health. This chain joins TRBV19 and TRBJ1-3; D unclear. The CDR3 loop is CASMGGIRSGNTIYF. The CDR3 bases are TGTGCCAGTATGGGAGGGATTCGCTCTGGAAACACCATATATTTT.